The sequence of this T cell receptor (beta chain) was determined in a study of control samples from healthy donors and cancer patients. Method: immunoSEQ multiplex PCR; TCRdb's copy keeps in-frame clones and lacks some. The sample has approximately 66,000 clones; around 89% are singletons. Unmatched junction bases numbered 6, after V lost 3 bases and J lost 4 bases. The CDR3 runs to 17 residues. From germline, CDR1 is SGDLS and CDR2 YYNGEE. The gene calls are TRBV9 and TRBJ2-1, with 14 nucleotides matching TRBD2. The sample comprised PBMCs. This TCR came from a man aged 60 to 69 with colorectal cancer. DNA of the CDR3: TGTGCCAGCAGCGACCCGGGGACTAGCGGGGGATACAATGAGCAGTTCTTC. Translating gives CASSDPGTSGGYNEQFF.